This T cell receptor (beta chain) was documented in a study of regulatory T cells in long-lasting Graves disease. Across the study: Persistent cases took antithyroid drugs over 5 years and stayed TSH receptor antibody positive. General study points: Persistent Graves' patients had lower TCR diversity than newly diagnosed ones. The study examined only peripheral blood, not thyroid tissue.

As regards this clonotype: Its antigen remains unidentified.

Time point in this sample: persistent/refractory GD, antithyroid drugs over 5 years with positive TRAb. RNA isolated from PBMCs was used to make the TCR library. Assembly of TCR beta libraries relied on iRepertoire HTBI primers together with Arm-PCR of CDR3 regions. The authors' processing: Across the samples, identification revealed some 64 TRBV and some 14 TRBJ segments. TCRdb re-called the multiplex PCR reads through MiXCR, storing one row per CDR3 protein. The V and J calls shown here were made by TCRdb, not taken from the authors' results. The profile shows about 470,000 distinct CDR3 sequences, roughly 21% of them singletons. V lost 4 bases, J lost 3 bases, and 8 bases lay in between. CDR3 size: 13 residues. Germline V gives CDR1 SGDLS, CDR2 YYNGEE.

Sequenced here: peripheral blood mononuclear cells (PBMCs), sampled when the disease was refractory, from a patient treated with antithyroid drugs. This clonotype originated in a female donor with Graves disease. This chain joins TRBV9 and TRBJ1-5, with D unclear. The chain's CDR3 is CASSRSHNQPQHF. CDR3 DNA sequence: TGTGCCAGCAGCCGCAGTCACAATCAGCCCCAGCATTTT. The complete variable domain, with remaining parts taken from reference TRBV9 and TRBJ1-5, reads DSGVTQTPKHLITATGQRVTLRCSPRSGDLSVYWYQQSLDQGLQFLIQYYNGEERAKGNILERFSAQQFPDLHSELNLSSLELGDSALYFCASSRSHNQPQHFGDGTRLSIL.